This TCR beta chain was identified during a study of T cell responses to AZD1222 COVID-19 vaccine. TCRdb's copy holds only in-frame clones and misses some; the assay was immunoSEQ multiplex PCR. The sample carries roughly 150,000 clones, about nine tenths recorded once. The germline V gene has CDR1 MNHEY and CDR2 SVGAGI. The CDR3 has 13 amino acids. V shed 6 bases and J shed 4 bases, with 13 bases lying between them. The sample here was peripheral blood, taken after recovery from COVID-19. The clonotype originates from an adult who had recovered from COVID-19. This chain joins TRBV6-5 and TRBJ2-7; TRBD1 might be the D (6 bases). The CDR3, as DNA: TGTGCCAGCAGCCACGGGCAGGGGTACGAGCAGTACTTC. This encodes CASSHGQGYEQYF.